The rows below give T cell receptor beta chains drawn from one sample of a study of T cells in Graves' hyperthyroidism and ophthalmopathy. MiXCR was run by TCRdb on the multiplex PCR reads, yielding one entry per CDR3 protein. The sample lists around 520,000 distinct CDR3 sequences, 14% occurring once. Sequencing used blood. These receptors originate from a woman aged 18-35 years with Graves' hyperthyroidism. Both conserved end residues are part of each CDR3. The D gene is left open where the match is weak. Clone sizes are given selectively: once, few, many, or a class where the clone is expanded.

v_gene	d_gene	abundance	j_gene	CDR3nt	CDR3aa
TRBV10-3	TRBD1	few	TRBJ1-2	TGTGCCATCGCGAACAGGGGAGGAGACTATGGCTACACCTTC	CAIANRGGDYGYTF
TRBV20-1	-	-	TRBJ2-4	TGCAGTGCTAGAGGGCGCGGAAACATTCAGTACTTC	CSARGRGNIQYF
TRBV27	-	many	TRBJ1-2	TGTGCCATCCAGGGGTCGCCGTTCTATGGCTACACCTTC	CAIQGSPFYGYTF
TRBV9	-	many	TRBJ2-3	TGTGCCAGCAGCGTACCCAGCGAGGGTGTTACCGATACGCAGTATTTT	CASSVPSEGVTDTQYF
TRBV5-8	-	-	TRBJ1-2	TGTGCCAGCAGCTCGGGTATGGCCTTCTATGGCTACACCTTC	CASSSGMAFYGYTF
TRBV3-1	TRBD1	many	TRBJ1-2	TGTGCCAGCAGCCAAGGGACAGGCACGAACTATGGCTACACCTTC	CASSQGTGTNYGYTF
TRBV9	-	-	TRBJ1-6	TGTGCCAGCAGCGTAGGGTCCGGGGTCTATAATTCACCCCTCCACTTT	CASSVGSGVYNSPLHF
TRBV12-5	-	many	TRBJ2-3	TGTGCTAGTGGTTTGGCACAATACAGGAGAACAGATACGCAGTATTTT	CASGLAQYRRTDTQYF
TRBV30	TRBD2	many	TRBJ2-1	TGTGCCTGGATCCCTAGCGGGAGAGACCACAATGAGCAGTTCTTC	CAWIPSGRDHNEQFF
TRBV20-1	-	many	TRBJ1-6	TGCAGTGCTAGGCCCGGGACGGATAATTCACCCCTCCACTTT	CSARPGTDNSPLHF
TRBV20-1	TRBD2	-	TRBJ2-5	TGCAGTGCCCTTCCTAGCGGGAGGGCGGAGACCCGGTACTTC	CSALPSGRAETRYF
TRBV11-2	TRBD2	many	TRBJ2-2	TGTGCCAGCAGCCATCCTCTCTTTTACCTAGCGGGAGTTGAAGCGACCGGGGAGCTGTTTTTT	CASSHPLFYLAGVEATGELFF
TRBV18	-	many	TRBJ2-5	TGTGCCAGCTCACCACCGTCCCAGCAAGAGACCCAGTACTTC	CASSPPSQQETQYF
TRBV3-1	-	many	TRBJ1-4	TGTGCCAGCAGCCAAGCTGTAGTCTGGGGTGAAAAACTGTTTTTT	CASSQAVVWGEKLFF
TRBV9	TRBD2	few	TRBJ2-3	TGTGCCAGCAGCCTCGGTCGCGGGGGAGATACGCAGTATTTT	CASSLGRGGDTQYF
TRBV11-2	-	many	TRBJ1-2	TGTGCCAGCAACTTAACAGGGATCTATGGCTACACCTTC	CASNLTGIYGYTF
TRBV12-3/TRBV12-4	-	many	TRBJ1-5	TGTGCCAGTAAAGTGGGGTGGGATCAGCCCCAGCATTTT	CASKVGWDQPQHF
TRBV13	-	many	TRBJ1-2	TGTGCCAGCAGCCCTAGGGGGAACTATGGCTACACCTTC	CASSPRGNYGYTF
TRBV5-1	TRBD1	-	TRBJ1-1	TGCGCCAGCAGCTGGGAGACAGGGACGGGAAACACTGAAGCTTTCTTT	CASSWETGTGNTEAFF
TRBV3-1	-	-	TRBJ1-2	TGTGCCAGCAGCCAAGGGGGATTCGATAGGAGCTACACCTTC	CASSQGGFDRSYTF
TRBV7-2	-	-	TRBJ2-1	TGTGCCAGCAGCAACTCCCGGGAGCAGTTCTTC	CASSNSREQFF
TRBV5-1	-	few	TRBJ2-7	TGCGCCAGCAGCCAGCTTGGCGGGTCCGAGGGGCAGTACTTC	CASSQLGGSEGQYF
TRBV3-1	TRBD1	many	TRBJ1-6	TGTGCCAGCAGCTCGGCGGGACAGGGAAATTCACCCCTCCACTTT	CASSSAGQGNSPLHF
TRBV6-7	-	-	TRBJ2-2	TGTGCCAGCAGTTACCAACGGGTAAACACCGGGGAGCTGTTTTTT	CASSYQRVNTGELFF
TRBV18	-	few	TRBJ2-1	TGTGCCAGCTCACCACAGGCACAGACAGCAAACAATGAGCAGTTCTTC	CASSPQAQTANNEQFF
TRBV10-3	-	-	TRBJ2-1	TGTGCCATCCAGAGGTCTGGGTCCTACAATGAGCAGTTCTTC	CAIQRSGSYNEQFF
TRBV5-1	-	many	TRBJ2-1	TGCGCCAGCAGCCCGGAGGGCCCAGGTAGCTCCTACAATGAGCAGTTCTTC	CASSPEGPGSSYNEQFF
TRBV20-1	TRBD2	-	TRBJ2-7	TGCAGTGCTCTGACTAGCGGGAGGCGCTCCTACGAGCAGTACTTC	CSALTSGRRSYEQYF
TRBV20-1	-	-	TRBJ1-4	TGCAGTGCCGATGGGGGGGATTTGACAGCGGAAAAACTGTTTTTT	CSADGGDLTAEKLFF
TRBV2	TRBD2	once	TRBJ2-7	TGTGCCAGACGGGGACTAGCGGGCTACGAGCAGTACTTC	CARRGLAGYEQYF
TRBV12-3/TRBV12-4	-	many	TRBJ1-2	TGTGCCAGCAGTTTAGGGCAGCGGAACTATGGCTACACCTTC	CASSLGQRNYGYTF
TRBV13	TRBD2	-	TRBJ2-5	TGTGCCAGCAGCTCCTGGACTAGCGGGCGCCTACAAGAGACCCAGTACTTC	CASSSWTSGRLQETQYF
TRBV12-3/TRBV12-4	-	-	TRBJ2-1	TGTGCCAGCCAGAAATCGGGAACCCGCAATGAGCAGTTCTTC	CASQKSGTRNEQFF
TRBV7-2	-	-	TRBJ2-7	TGTGCCAGCAGCTTTACCGGGATGGTCTACGAGCAGTACTTC	CASSFTGMVYEQYF
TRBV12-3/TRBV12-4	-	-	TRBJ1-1	TGTGCCAGCAGTTTAGCGTTGAGGGTAAGGACTGAAGCTTTCTTT	CASSLALRVRTEAFF
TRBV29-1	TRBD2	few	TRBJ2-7	TGCAGCGCCTCGACTAGCGAGAGCTCCTACGAGCAGTACTTC	CSASTSESSYEQYF
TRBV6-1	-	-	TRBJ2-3	TGTGCCAGCAGTCGGGACGGCCGAGGTACAGATACGCAGTATTTT	CASSRDGRGTDTQYF
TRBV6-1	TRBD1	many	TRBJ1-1	TGTGCCAGCAGTTCCTCCTACAGGGGCGCTGAAGCTTTCTTT	CASSSSYRGAEAFF
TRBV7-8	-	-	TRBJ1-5	TGTGCCAGCAGCCAGGGGAGGGTGTCCCAGCCCCAGCATTTT	CASSQGRVSQPQHF
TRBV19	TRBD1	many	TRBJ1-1	TGTGCCAGTAGTATCCCCGGGACAGGGGACCCGAACACTGAAGCTTTCTTT	CASSIPGTGDPNTEAFF
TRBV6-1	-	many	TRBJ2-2	TGTGCCAGCAGTCAAGGGGGGACTCACACCGGGGAGCTGTTTTTT	CASSQGGTHTGELFF